The 3 T cell receptor beta chains below all came from one sample that was sequenced in a study of Tregs in tolerant kidney transplant recipients. The repertoire was sequenced with immunoSEQ multiplex PCR; TCRdb's copy has only in-frame clones and lacks some. The table shows about 240,000 clones, with about four fifths occurring only once. The sequencing input was CD4+ T cells from blood. The receptors come from a human donor in good health.

The V and J genes are TRBV5-1 and TRBJ2-2; 12 nucleotides agree with TRBD2. CDR3 size: 18 residues. V was clipped by 0 bases and J by 4 bases; unmatched bases: 7. Germline values: CDR1 SGHRS, CDR2 YFSETQ. The DNA of the CDR3 is TGCGCCAGCAGCTTGGCACAGACTAGCGGGAGTTTCACCGGGGAGCTGTTTTTT. Translated, it gives CASSLAQTSGSFTGELFF.

This clone came up once. The chain has TRBV5-1 and TRBJ2-3; 8 positions agree with TRBD1. Losses at the gene ends were 4 bases for V and 2 bases for J; bases not matched to a gene: 6. Per germline, CDR1 SGHRS and CDR2 YFSETQ. The CDR3 contains 15 residues. The CDR3 region is CASSPGTGYTDTQYF. In DNA form, the CDR3 reads TGCGCCAGCAGCCCAGGGACAGGTTACACAGATACGCAGTATTTT.

The CDR3 protein is CASSYDRGPYGYTF. For the CDR3, the DNA is TGTGCCAGCTCATACGACAGGGGGCCCTATGGCTACACCTTC. This chain connects TRBV18 to TRBJ1-2, with 10 bases that match TRBD1. The CDR3 length is 14 residues. The germline V gene has CDR1 KGHSH and CDR2 LQKENI. With V trimmed by 5 bases and J by 4 bases, 4 bases remained unmatched.